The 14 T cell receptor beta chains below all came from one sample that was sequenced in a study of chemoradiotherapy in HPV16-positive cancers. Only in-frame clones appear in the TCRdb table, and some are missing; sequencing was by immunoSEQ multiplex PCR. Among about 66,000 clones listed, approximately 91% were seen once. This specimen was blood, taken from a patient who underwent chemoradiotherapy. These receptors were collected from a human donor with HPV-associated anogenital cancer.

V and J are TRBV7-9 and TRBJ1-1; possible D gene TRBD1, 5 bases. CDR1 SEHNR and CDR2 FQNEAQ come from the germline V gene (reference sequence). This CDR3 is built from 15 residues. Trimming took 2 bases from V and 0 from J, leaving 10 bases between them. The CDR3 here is CASSLRAGMNTEAFF. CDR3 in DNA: TGTGCCAGCAGCTTAAGGGCAGGGATGAACACTGAAGCTTTCTTT.

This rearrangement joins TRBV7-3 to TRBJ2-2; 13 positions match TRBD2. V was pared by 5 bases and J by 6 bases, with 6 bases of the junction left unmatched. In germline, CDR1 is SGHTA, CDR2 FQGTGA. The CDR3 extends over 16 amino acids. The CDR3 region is CASSPTSGGAPGELFF. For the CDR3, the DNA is TGTGCCAGCAGCCCAACTAGCGGGGGGGCCCCCGGGGAGCTGTTTTTT.

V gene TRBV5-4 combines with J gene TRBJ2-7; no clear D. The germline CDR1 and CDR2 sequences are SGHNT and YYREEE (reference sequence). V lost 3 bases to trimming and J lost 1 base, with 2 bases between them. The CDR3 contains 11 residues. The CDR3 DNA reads TGTGCCAGCAGCTCATCCTACGAGCAGTACTTC. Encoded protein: CASSSSYEQYF.

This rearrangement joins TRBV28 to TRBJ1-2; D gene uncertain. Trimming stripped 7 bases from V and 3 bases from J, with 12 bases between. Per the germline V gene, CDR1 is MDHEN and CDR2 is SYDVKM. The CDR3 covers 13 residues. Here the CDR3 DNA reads TGTGCCAGCACTTCATCCACGGACTATGGCTACACCTTC. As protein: CASTSSTDYGYTF.

The CDR3 DNA reads as TGCGCCAGCAGTCATGGCGGCGAGCAGTACTTC. Translating gives CASSHGGEQYF. V and J are TRBV10-1 and TRBJ2-7; D remains ambiguous. The CDR3 covers 11 residues. Trimming shortened V by 5 bases and J by 6 bases, and 8 bases separated the two germline ends. Per germline, CDR1 WNHNN and CDR2 SYGVQD (reference sequence).

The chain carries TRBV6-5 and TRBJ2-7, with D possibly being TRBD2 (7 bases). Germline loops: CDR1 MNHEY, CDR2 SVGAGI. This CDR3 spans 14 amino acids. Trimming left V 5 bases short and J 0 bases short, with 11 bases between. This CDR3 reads CASSLGGGSYEQYF. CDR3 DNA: TGTGCCAGCAGTCTAGGGGGGGGCTCCTACGAGCAGTACTTC.

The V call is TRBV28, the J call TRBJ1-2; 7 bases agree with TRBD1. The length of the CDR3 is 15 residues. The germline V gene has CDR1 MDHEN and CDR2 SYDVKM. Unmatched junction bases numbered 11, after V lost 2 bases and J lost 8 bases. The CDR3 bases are TGTGCCAGCAGTTTAACGGGCAGACAGGGAACGGGCTACACCTTC. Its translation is CASSLTGRQGTGYTF.

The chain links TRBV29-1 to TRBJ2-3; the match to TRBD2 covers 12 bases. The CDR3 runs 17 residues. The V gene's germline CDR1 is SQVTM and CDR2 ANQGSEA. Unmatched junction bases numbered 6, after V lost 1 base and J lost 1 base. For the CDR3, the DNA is TGCAGCGTTGAAGGGACTAGCGGGGCCCGGGGCACAGATACGCAGTATTTT. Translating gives CSVEGTSGARGTDTQYF.

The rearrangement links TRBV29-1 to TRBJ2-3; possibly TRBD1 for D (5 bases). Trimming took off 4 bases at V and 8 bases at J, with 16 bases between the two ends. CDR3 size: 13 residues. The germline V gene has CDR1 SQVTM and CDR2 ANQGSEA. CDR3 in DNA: TGCAGCGTTGGGGCCGGAACTCAGGGTACGCAGTATTTT. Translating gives CSVGAGTQGTQYF.

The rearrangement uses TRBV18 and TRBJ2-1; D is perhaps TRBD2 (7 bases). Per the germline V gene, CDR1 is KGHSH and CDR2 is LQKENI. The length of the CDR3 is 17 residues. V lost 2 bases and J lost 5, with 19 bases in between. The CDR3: CASSPSTGTREDNEQFF. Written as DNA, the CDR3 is TGTGCCAGCTCACCATCTACCGGGACACGGGAGGACAATGAGCAGTTCTTC.

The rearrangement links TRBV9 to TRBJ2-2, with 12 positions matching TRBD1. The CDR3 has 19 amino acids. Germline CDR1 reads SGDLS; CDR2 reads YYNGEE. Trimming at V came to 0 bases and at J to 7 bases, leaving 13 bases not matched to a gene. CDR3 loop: CASSVGVVGDRGRSGELFF. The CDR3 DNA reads TGTGCCAGCAGCGTAGGAGTCGTAGGGGACAGGGGGCGAAGCGGGGAGCTGTTTTTT.

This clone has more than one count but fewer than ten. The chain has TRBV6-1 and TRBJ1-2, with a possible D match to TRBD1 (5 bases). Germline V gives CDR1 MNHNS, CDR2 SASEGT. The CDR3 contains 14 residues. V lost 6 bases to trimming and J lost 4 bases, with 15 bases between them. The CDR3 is CASRRDGGGYGYTF. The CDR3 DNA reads TGTGCCAGCAGGAGGGACGGGGGAGGCTATGGCTACACCTTC.

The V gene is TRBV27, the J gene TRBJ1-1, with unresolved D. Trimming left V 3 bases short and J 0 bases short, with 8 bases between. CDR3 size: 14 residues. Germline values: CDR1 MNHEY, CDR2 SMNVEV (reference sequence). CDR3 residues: CASSFGQLNTEAFF. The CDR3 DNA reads TGTGCCAGCAGTTTTGGGCAGTTGAACACTGAAGCTTTCTTT.

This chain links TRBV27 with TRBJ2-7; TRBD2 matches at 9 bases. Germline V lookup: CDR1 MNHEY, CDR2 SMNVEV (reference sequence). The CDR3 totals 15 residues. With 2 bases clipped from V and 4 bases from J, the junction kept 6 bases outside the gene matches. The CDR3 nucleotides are TGTGCCAGCAGTTTAGCCCCTAGCGGGACTTACGAGCAGTACTTC. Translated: CASSLAPSGTYEQYF.